A selection of T cell receptor beta chains follows, all from one sample in a study of regulatory T cells in long-lasting Graves disease. Each CDR3 protein gets one entry after TCRdb re-called the multiplex PCR reads with MiXCR. The top ten clones hold about a fifth of a sample with 300,000 to 500,000 distinct CDR3 sequences, about 20% of them seen once. The sequences come from peripheral blood mononuclear cells (PBMCs), collected when the disease was refractory, from a patient treated with antithyroid drugs. Receptor source: a female donor with Graves disease. Both conserved end residues are part of each CDR3. The order of the fields is J gene, clone size, CDR3 length, D gene, V gene, CDR3 DNA, CDR3 protein. A D gene is named only where the DNA matches it firmly. A clone size is listed for some rows: how often the clone was seen (once, few, many), or a class if it is expanded.

>TRBJ2-7|many|16|TRBD1|TRBV6-1
TGTGCCAGCAGTGAATCCCCCGGGACAGGGGGCAGAGAGCAGTACTTC
CASSESPGTGGREQYF
>TRBJ1-2|.|15|.|TRBV7-2
TGTGCCAGCAGCACTATCCCCGGACGGAACTATGGCTACACCTTC
CASSTIPGRNYGYTF
>TRBJ2-7|many|15|TRBD1|TRBV7-6
TGTGCCAGCAGCCCCCGGACAGGGCACTCCTACGAGCAGTACTTC
CASSPRTGHSYEQYF
>TRBJ2-3|.|16|TRBD1|TRBV27
TGTGCCAGCAGCCCCTCCGGGACAGGGGGAACAGATACGCAGTATTTT
CASSPSGTGGTDTQYF
>TRBJ1-5|few|12|.|TRBV20-1
TGCAGTGCTAGAAGAGGAGATCAGCCCCAGCATTTT
CSARRGDQPQHF
>TRBJ2-7|many|14|.|TRBV28
TGTGCCAGCAGTTTCCGCTCGACAGGTTTCGAGCAGTACTTC
CASSFRSTGFEQYF
>TRBJ2-6|many|17|.|TRBV2
TGTGCCAGCATTGGGGAGCAGGGTGTACCTGGGGCCAACGTCCTGACTTTC
CASIGEQGVPGANVLTF
>TRBJ1-6|.|15|.|TRBV20-1
TGCAGTGCTAGCCCGGGACGGGGCTACAATTCACCCCTCCACTTT
CSASPGRGYNSPLHF
>TRBJ2-4|.|16|.|TRBV5-6
TGTGCCAGCAGCTTTAAGGGGGTTCCAGCCAAAAACATTCAGTACTTC
CASSFKGVPAKNIQYF
>TRBJ1-1|many|15|.|TRBV3-1
TGTGCCAGCAGCAGACTACATACGGGTCCCACTGAAGCTTTCTTT
CASSRLHTGPTEAFF
>TRBJ1-5|.|15|.|TRBV4-2
TGTGCCAGCAGCCAAGATGCAGGGAGCAATCAGCCCCAGCATTTT
CASSQDAGSNQPQHF
>TRBJ1-2|.|12|.|TRBV19
TGTGCCAGTAGTATCCTTAACTATGGCTACACCTTC
CASSILNYGYTF
>TRBJ1-2|.|13|.|TRBV30
TGTGCCTGGAGTGTACCCATACACTATGGCTACACCTTC
CAWSVPIHYGYTF
>TRBJ2-5|many|11|.|TRBV30
TGTGCCTGGAAGATCCGAGAGACCCAGTACTTC
CAWKIRETQYF
>TRBJ2-7|.|13|.|TRBV5-1
TGCGCCAGCAGCATCGACGAGACCTACGAGCAGTACTTC
CASSIDETYEQYF
>TRBJ1-1|.|14|TRBD1|TRBV7-9
TGTGCCAGCAGTAAAGTTCAGGGACAGATTGAAGCTTTCTTT
CASSKVQGQIEAFF
>TRBJ2-6|.|15|.|TRBV5-1
TGCGCCAGCAGGTCCAGTAGCTCTGGGGCCAACGTCCTGACTTTC
CASRSSSSGANVLTF
>TRBJ2-2|.|13|.|TRBV7-2
TGTGCCAGCAGCCCCTATGTCTCCGGGGAGCTGTTTTTT
CASSPYVSGELFF
>TRBJ1-1|many|11|.|TRBV30
TGTGCCTGGAGTGTCGCTGGTGAAGCTTTCTTT
CAWSVAGEAFF
>TRBJ2-2|.|15|.|TRBV5-1
TGCGCCAGCAGCCCCGGACTTATCAACACCGGGGAGCTGTTTTTT
CASSPGLINTGELFF
>TRBJ2-3|.|14|.|TRBV29-1
TGCAGCGTTGAAGGAGGGGAAAAGACAGATACGCAGTATTTT
CSVEGGEKTDTQYF
>TRBJ2-2|few|14|.|TRBV4-3
TGCGCCAGCAGCCAAGGTCAAGTCACCGGGGAGCTGTTTTTT
CASSQGQVTGELFF
>TRBJ1-6|.|15|.|TRBV12-3/TRBV12-4
TGTGCCAGCAGTGTAGGACACCCTAATAATTCACCCCTCCACTTT
CASSVGHPNNSPLHF
>TRBJ2-3|.|14|TRBD2|TRBV7-2
TGTGCCAGCAAGTATAAGCGGGAGTCAGATACGCAGTATTTT
CASKYKRESDTQYF